The rows below give T cell receptor beta chains drawn from one sample of a study of CD8 T cells in ankylosing spondylitis. TCRdb re-called the 5' RACE reads with MiXCR, one entry per CDR3 protein. The sample carries some 240,000 distinct CDR3 sequences, approximately 20% recorded once. Material: blood, either unsorted or a sorted T cell fraction (not recorded which). The receptors derive from a male donor with ankylosing spondylitis or in good health (not recorded which). The CDR3 runs from the conserved cysteine through the conserved F or W. The D gene is left open where the match is weak. Part of the rows lack a size; the others show once, few, many or a class for expanded clones.

D: .
V: TRBV20-1
length: 14
size: few
J: TRBJ2-7
CDR3: CSASEEGLSYEQYF
DNA: TGCAGTGCTAGTGAAGAGGGTCTCTCCTACGAGCAGTACTTC

D: .
V: TRBV29-1
length: 14
size: few
J: TRBJ2-5
CDR3: CSVELAGAGETQYF
DNA: TGCAGCGTTGAGCTCGCAGGGGCTGGGGAGACCCAGTACTTC

D: .
V: TRBV29-1
length: 17
size: .
J: TRBJ2-3
CDR3: CSVEVSGLPTSTDTQYF
DNA: TGCAGCGTTGAAGTCTCGGGACTCCCGACGAGCACAGATACGCAGTATTTT

D: TRBD1
V: TRBV27
length: 15
size: many
J: TRBJ2-2
CDR3: CASSSIDRVTGELFF
DNA: TGTGCCAGCAGTTCTATAGACAGGGTTACCGGGGAGCTGTTTTTT

D: TRBD2
V: TRBV29-1
length: 17
size: .
J: TRBJ2-1
CDR3: CSVEDGGASGRYNEQFF
DNA: TGCAGCGTTGAAGATGGAGGAGCTAGCGGGAGGTACAATGAGCAGTTCTTC

D: .
V: TRBV29-1
length: 16
size: few
J: TRBJ2-1
CDR3: CSVEDSDRGTYNEQFF
DNA: TGCAGCGTTGAAGATTCCGACCGTGGGACCTACAATGAGCAGTTCTTC

D: TRBD1
V: TRBV5-1
length: 17
size: .
J: TRBJ1-1
CDR3: CASSFDLTGGQVTEAFF
DNA: TGCGCCAGCAGCTTTGACCTTACAGGGGGCCAGGTCACTGAAGCTTTCTTT

D: .
V: TRBV20-1
length: 14
size: few
J: TRBJ2-7
CDR3: CSATRDISSYEQYF
DNA: TGCAGTGCTACACGGGACATAAGCTCCTACGAGCAGTACTTC

D: TRBD2
V: TRBV4-3
length: 15
size: few
J: TRBJ2-7
CDR3: CASSQTGTSVSEQYF
DNA: TGCGCCAGCAGCCAAACCGGGACTAGCGTGAGCGAGCAGTACTTC

D: .
V: TRBV27
length: 15
size: .
J: TRBJ2-1
CDR3: CASTPSLSSYNEQFF
DNA: TGTGCCAGCACCCCCAGTCTGAGCTCCTACAATGAGCAGTTCTTC

D: .
V: TRBV5-5
length: 14
size: .
J: TRBJ2-7
CDR3: CASSPRQEAYEQYF
DNA: TGTGCCAGCAGCCCGAGACAGGAAGCCTACGAGCAGTACTTC

D: .
V: TRBV29-1
length: 13
size: few
J: TRBJ2-3
CDR3: CSVDRALTDTQYF
DNA: TGCAGCGTTGATCGGGCTCTCACAGATACGCAGTATTTT

D: .
V: TRBV6-2/TRBV6-3
length: 11
size: few
J: TRBJ2-7
CDR3: CASSWGLEQYF
DNA: TGTGCCAGCAGTTGGGGGCTGGAGCAGTACTTC

D: TRBD2
V: TRBV24-1
length: 16
size: .
J: TRBJ2-3
CDR3: CATSDLLSGSTDTQYF
DNA: TGTGCCACCAGTGATTTGCTTAGCGGGAGCACAGATACGCAGTATTTT

D: TRBD2
V: TRBV11-1
length: 16
size: few
J: TRBJ2-2
CDR3: CASSPLAGPNTGELFF
DNA: TGTGCCAGCAGCCCCTTAGCGGGACCGAACACCGGGGAGCTGTTTTTT

D: TRBD1
V: TRBV5-1
length: 15
size: many
J: TRBJ2-1
CDR3: CASSLGDSSYNEQFF
DNA: TGCGCCAGCAGCTTGGGGGACAGCTCCTACAATGAGCAGTTCTTC

D: TRBD2
V: TRBV5-5
length: 16
size: .
J: TRBJ2-1
CDR3: CASSFILAGPTNEQFF
DNA: TGTGCCAGCAGCTTTATACTAGCGGGACCTACCAATGAGCAGTTCTTC

D: .
V: TRBV5-1
length: 12
size: many
J: TRBJ2-7
CDR3: CASRSGSAEQYF
DNA: TGCGCCAGCAGAAGCGGTTCGGCCGAGCAGTACTTC

D: TRBD1
V: TRBV27
length: 16
size: .
J: TRBJ2-2
CDR3: CASSLSNRGPTGELFF
DNA: TGTGCCAGCAGTTTATCCAACAGGGGACCCACCGGGGAGCTGTTTTTT

D: TRBD2
V: TRBV5-1
length: 15
size: .
J: TRBJ2-7
CDR3: CASSQSTSGPYEQYF
DNA: TGCGCCAGCAGCCAATCGACTAGCGGTCCTTACGAGCAGTACTTC

D: .
V: TRBV7-3
length: 15
size: few
J: TRBJ2-3
CDR3: CASSLMGTGTDTQYF
DNA: TGTGCCAGCAGCTTAATGGGGACGGGCACAGATACGCAGTATTTT

D: .
V: TRBV3-1
length: 17
size: .
J: TRBJ2-1
CDR3: CASSQDRGLGPYNEQFF
DNA: TGTGCCAGCAGCCAAGATCGAGGGCTGGGACCCTACAATGAGCAGTTCTTC

D: TRBD1
V: TRBV6-1
length: 15
size: few
J: TRBJ1-5
CDR3: CASSRDRGFPQPQHF
DNA: TGTGCCAGCAGCCGGGACAGGGGGTTTCCACAGCCCCAGCATTTT

D: TRBD2
V: TRBV4-1
length: 16
size: once
J: TRBJ2-1
CDR3: CASSSKTSDSYNEQFF
DNA: TGCGCCAGCAGCAGCAAGACTAGCGACTCCTACAATGAGCAGTTCTTC

D: .
V: TRBV29-1
length: 13
size: few
J: TRBJ1-1
CDR3: CSVFRESGTEAFF
DNA: TGCAGCGTCTTCAGGGAGTCGGGCACTGAAGCTTTCTTT

D: .
V: TRBV20-1
length: 14
size: .
J: TRBJ1-5
CDR3: CSARDVQYNQPQHF
DNA: TGCAGTGCTAGAGATGTCCAGTACAATCAGCCCCAGCATTTT

D: .
V: TRBV6-2/TRBV6-3
length: 14
size: few
J: TRBJ2-7
CDR3: CASSYGAGPYEQYF
DNA: TGTGCCAGCAGTTACGGGGCGGGCCCCTACGAGCAGTACTTC

D: .
V: TRBV5-1
length: 15
size: few
J: TRBJ2-5
CDR3: CASSDPLESGETQYF
DNA: TGCGCCAGCAGCGATCCCCTAGAGTCTGGGGAGACCCAGTACTTC

D: .
V: TRBV4-1
length: 17
size: .
J: TRBJ2-7
CDR3: CASSPRLGEMGSYEQYF
DNA: TGCGCCAGCAGCCCCCGACTGGGAGAGATGGGTTCCTACGAGCAGTACTTC

D: TRBD2
V: TRBV7-2
length: 15
size: .
J: TRBJ2-3
CDR3: CASSFFPSGMDTQYF
DNA: TGTGCCAGCAGCTTTTTTCCTAGCGGGATGGATACGCAGTATTTT

D: .
V: TRBV20-1
length: 15
size: few
J: TRBJ2-1
CDR3: CSATVPNVSYNEQFF
DNA: TGCAGTGCAACCGTCCCAAATGTCTCCTACAATGAGCAGTTCTTC

D: .
V: TRBV18
length: 12
size: few
J: TRBJ2-3
CDR3: CASSPPADTQYF
DNA: TGTGCCAGCTCACCACCGGCAGATACGCAGTATTTT

D: .
V: TRBV11-2
length: 16
size: few
J: TRBJ2-7
CDR3: CASSQGPPGRVDEQYF
DNA: TGTGCCAGCAGCCAAGGGCCTCCGGGGCGGGTGGATGAGCAGTACTTC

D: .
V: TRBV15
length: 15
size: many
J: TRBJ1-5
CDR3: CATSRGTINNQPQHF
DNA: TGTGCCACCAGCAGAGGGACAATAAACAATCAGCCCCAGCATTTT

D: .
V: TRBV4-1
length: 16
size: .
J: TRBJ2-7
CDR3: CASSQGTGTISYEQYF
DNA: TGCGCCAGCAGCCAAGGTACAGGGACAATCTCCTACGAGCAGTACTTC

D: TRBD2
V: TRBV27
length: 13
size: many
J: TRBJ2-7
CDR3: CASGSGRAYEQYF
DNA: TGTGCCAGCGGTAGCGGGAGGGCCTACGAGCAGTACTTC

D: TRBD2
V: TRBV7-9
length: 16
size: .
J: TRBJ2-7
CDR3: CASSSVASGKPYEQYF
DNA: TGTGCCAGCAGCTCGGTAGCTAGCGGCAAACCCTACGAGCAGTACTTC

D: .
V: TRBV2
length: 12
size: .
J: TRBJ2-7
CDR3: CASSAGDYEQYF
DNA: TGTGCCAGCTCGGCAGGGGACTACGAGCAGTACTTC

D: TRBD2
V: TRBV18
length: 17
size: .
J: TRBJ2-1
CDR3: CASSQWGGRAAYNEQFF
DNA: TGTGCCAGCTCCCAGTGGGGCGGGAGGGCCGCCTACAATGAGCAGTTCTTC

D: TRBD2
V: TRBV4-1
length: 17
size: few
J: TRBJ2-1
CDR3: CASSQDFLADAYNEQFF
DNA: TGCGCCAGCAGCCAAGATTTCCTAGCGGATGCCTACAATGAGCAGTTCTTC

D: TRBD1
V: TRBV5-1
length: 15
size: .
J: TRBJ2-7
CDR3: CASSPTGTGGYEQYF
DNA: TGCGCCAGCAGCCCAACCGGGACAGGGGGGTACGAGCAGTACTTC

D: .
V: TRBV6-5
length: 17
size: .
J: TRBJ1-4
CDR3: CASSSLETGNVNEKLFF
DNA: TGTGCCAGCAGTTCCCTCGAAACGGGCAACGTCAATGAAAAACTGTTTTTT

D: .
V: TRBV20-1
length: 14
size: .
J: TRBJ1-6
CDR3: CSARDQDYNSPLHF
DNA: TGCAGTGCTAGAGATCAAGATTATAATTCACCCCTCCACTTT

D: .
V: TRBV6-5
length: 14
size: many
J: TRBJ2-7
CDR3: CASSYGGSTYEQYF
DNA: TGTGCCAGCAGTTACGGGGGGAGCACCTACGAGCAGTACTTC

D: .
V: TRBV6-2/TRBV6-3
length: 16
size: few
J: TRBJ2-1
CDR3: CASSYSNTGLDNEQFF
DNA: TGTGCCAGCAGTTACTCGAACACAGGGTTGGACAATGAGCAGTTCTTC

D: TRBD2
V: TRBV20-1
length: 13
size: many
J: TRBJ2-2
CDR3: CSASSGFTGELFF
DNA: TGCAGTGCTAGTAGCGGGTTCACCGGGGAGCTGTTTTTT

D: TRBD2
V: TRBV14
length: 16
size: few
J: TRBJ2-2
CDR3: CASSQFSGGNTGELFF
DNA: TGTGCCAGCAGCCAATTTAGCGGGGGGAACACCGGGGAGCTGTTTTTT

D: TRBD2
V: TRBV5-1
length: 17
size: few
J: TRBJ2-1
CDR3: CASSLGDYRFSYNEQFF
DNA: TGCGCCAGCAGCTTGGGGGACTACCGATTCTCCTACAATGAGCAGTTCTTC

D: .
V: TRBV20-1
length: 13
size: few
J: TRBJ2-1
CDR3: CSARVRDYNEQFF
DNA: TGCAGTGCTAGAGTAAGGGACTACAATGAGCAGTTCTTC

D: TRBD2
V: TRBV12-3/TRBV12-4
length: 16
size: .
J: TRBJ2-3
CDR3: CASRELAGAGTDTQYF
DNA: TGTGCCAGCAGGGAATTAGCGGGAGCGGGGACAGATACGCAGTATTTT

D: .
V: TRBV25-1
length: 14
size: many
J: TRBJ2-1
CDR3: CASSEFGTDNEQFF
DNA: TGTGCCAGCAGTGAATTCGGGACCGACAATGAGCAGTTCTTC

D: .
V: TRBV27
length: 13
size: few
J: TRBJ2-7
CDR3: CASSSGDAYEQYF
DNA: TGTGCCAGCAGTTCGGGTGACGCCTACGAGCAGTACTTC

D: .
V: TRBV6-5
length: 17
size: few
J: TRBJ2-5
CDR3: CASSYSIPFGGQETQYF
DNA: TGTGCCAGCAGTTACTCGATACCTTTCGGAGGCCAAGAGACCCAGTACTTC

D: .
V: TRBV25-1
length: 14
size: many
J: TRBJ2-5
CDR3: CASSEIIGWETQYF
DNA: TGTGCCAGCAGTGAAATAATAGGTTGGGAGACCCAGTACTTC

D: TRBD2
V: TRBV27
length: 14
size: once
J: TRBJ2-3
CDR3: CASSFGGVTDTQYF
DNA: TGTGCCAGCAGTTTCGGGGGGGTGACAGATACGCAGTATTTT

D: .
V: TRBV4-1
length: 14
size: many
J: TRBJ2-7
CDR3: CASSQTQGWYEQYF
DNA: TGCGCCAGCAGCCAAACCCAGGGGTGGTACGAGCAGTACTTC

D: .
V: TRBV29-1
length: 13
size: .
J: TRBJ2-3
CDR3: CSVWRRHTDTQYF
DNA: TGCAGCGTTTGGCGGAGGCATACAGATACGCAGTATTTT